One sample yielded the 30 T cell receptor beta chains listed below, sequenced in a study of shared clonotypes between healthy human individuals (TCRdb year 2020). The receptor library was made with the immunoSEQ multiplex PCR assay. Drawn from immuneACCESS, this table holds only the in-frame rearrangements with V and J called that TCRdb kept. Clones are partly lost; checked studies trace under half to an unresolved V gene and leave the rest unexplained. The sample table shows more than 400,000 clones, and around four fifths are seen once. Of the sample, about 12% is held by the ten largest clones. Sequenced sample: PBMCs. The receptors come from a middle-aged woman in good health. Some clones in this sample may be carry-over from other donors' samples.

The table lists this clone with a count of one. The chain links TRBV30 to TRBJ2-1, with D hard to call. Trimming shortened V by 0 bases and J by 8 bases, and 5 bases separated the two germline ends. CDR3 length: 11 amino acids. From germline, CDR1 is GTSNPN and CDR2 SVGIG (reference sequence). The CDR3 region is CAWSVLDEQFF. CDR3 DNA: TGTGCCTGGAGTGTTTTGGATGAGCAGTTCTTC. The full variable domain, its missing parts supplied by reference TRBV30 and TRBJ2-1, is SQTIHQWPATLVQPVGSPLSLECTVEGTSNPNLYWYRQAAGRGLQLLFYSVGIGQISSEVPQNLSASRPQDRQFILSSKKLLLSDSGFYLCAWSVLDEQFFGPGTRLTVL.

The CDR3 is CASSLVGAWTDTQYF. CDR3 in DNA: TGCGCCAGCAGCTTGGTTGGGGCTTGGACAGATACGCAGTATTTT. The chain is built from TRBV5-1 and TRBJ2-3, with TRBD1 as a possible D gene (5 bases). The CDR3 runs 15 residues. The V and J ends lost 0 bases and 3 bases respectively, with 11 bases between them. The germline CDR1 and CDR2 sequences are SGHRS and YFSETQ.

This clone was counted many times. This rearrangement joins TRBV4-3 to TRBJ2-3, with 8 positions matching TRBD2. V shed 0 bases, J shed 4 bases, and the junction held 6 bases outside the gene matches. From germline, CDR1 is LGHNA and CDR2 YSLEER. CDR3 size: 16 residues. In nucleotides, the CDR3 is TGCGCCAGCAGCCAAGAGACGGGAGCGGGGGCAGATACGCAGTATTTT. Translation gives CASSQETGAGADTQYF.

The chain carries TRBV7-7 and TRBJ2-5, with TRBD1 as a possible D gene (5 bases). V was clipped by 3 bases and J by 4 bases, with 9 bases between them. Germline V CDR1 and CDR2: SSHAT, FNYEAQ (reference sequence). The CDR3 length is 13 residues. The CDR3 sequence is CASSLDTAETQYF. As DNA, the CDR3 is TGTGCCAGCAGCTTGGACACCGCAGAGACCCAGTACTTC.

The rearrangement joins TRBV5-4 to TRBJ2-1; no reliable D call. Germline lookup yields CDR1 SGHNT and CDR2 YYREEE (reference sequence). Between the trimmed V and J ends, which lost 0 bases and 2 bases, there was a span of 9 bases. There are 15 residues in the CDR3. The CDR3 nucleotides are TGTGCCAGCAGCTTGGAGAGTGCGACCTACAATGAGCAGTTCTTC. Protein product: CASSLESATYNEQFF. Drawing the rest from reference TRBV5-4 and TRBJ2-1, the complete variable domain is ETGVTQSPTHLIKTRGQQVTLRCSSQSGHNTVSWYQQALGQGPQFIFQYYREEENGRGNFPPRFSGLQFPNYSSELNVNALELDDSALYLCASSLESATYNEQFFGPGTRLTVL.

This chain uses TRBV9 with TRBJ2-3; D is undetermined. The CDR3 consists of 15 residues. V was cut by 1 base and J by 5 bases, with 14 bases left in between. Germline-derived CDR1 and CDR2 are SGDLS and YYNGEE. The CDR3 DNA is TGTGCCAGCAGCGTAAGGCCTAGTAGTAGAGATACGCAGTATTTT. Its protein is CASSVRPSSRDTQYF.

The J gene is TRBJ2-1, the V gene TRBV25-1, with 8 bases identical to TRBD2. There are 16 residues in the CDR3. V lost 1 base, J lost 5 bases, and 7 bases stayed unmatched. CDR1 is MGHDK, CDR2 SYGVNS, per germline. The CDR3 DNA reads as TGTGCCAGCAGTGAATGGGGTGCGGGAGGCCACAATGAGCAGTTCTTC. Protein product: CASSEWGAGGHNEQFF.

The chain recombines TRBV7-8 with TRBJ2-1, with TRBD1 identical over 11 bases. Germline V lookup: CDR1 SGHVS, CDR2 FQNEAQ. The length of the CDR3 is 15 residues. J was trimmed by 7 bases and V by 5 bases; bases with no gene match: 7. The CDR3 nucleotides read TGTGCCAGCAGCCCGCTGGACAGGGGGCGGAATGAGCAGTTCTTC. This translates into CASSPLDRGRNEQFF.

This clone has a handful of counts. The chain has TRBV4-1 and TRBJ2-5; weak D call: TRBD2 (6 bases). Near its end, the DNA agrees better with TRBJ2-7, so the J call may be wrong. This CDR3 contains 14 residues. The germline V gene encodes CDR1 MGHRA and CDR2 YSYEKL. The CDR3 region has the DNA TGCGCCAGCAGCCTAAGGACTACCCCGAACGAGCAGTACTTC. Its protein is CASSLRTTPNEQYF.

The gene calls are TRBV6-6 and TRBJ2-2; a possible D gene is TRBD1 (8 bases). With 3 bases removed from V and 8 bases from J, the gap between germline ends came to 16 bases. CDR3 length: 15 residues. The germline gives CDR1 MNHNY, CDR2 SVGAGI (reference sequence). CDR3 region: CASSYRTGREGELFF. In DNA, the CDR3 is TGTGCCAGCAGTTATAGGACAGGGAGGGAAGGGGAGCTGTTTTTT.

The rearrangement joins TRBV2 to TRBJ1-1; TRBD1 aligns across 9 bases. CDR3 length: 16 residues. Germline-derived CDR1 and CDR2 are SNHLY and FYNNEI. The V and J ends lost 4 bases and 11 bases, in that order; junction bases with no gene match: 17. The CDR3 nucleotides read TGTGCCAGCAGTGGCCTAGCCGCGGGGACAGGGACAACGGCTTTCTTT. Its protein is CASSGLAAGTGTTAFF.

The chain employs TRBV15 and TRBJ2-1, with TRBD2 matching over 7 bases. The V gene end was trimmed by 3 bases and the J gene end by 1 base; junction bases not matched to a gene: 6. Germline values: CDR1 LNHNV, CDR2 YYDKDF (reference sequence). This CDR3 region has 16 residues. In nucleotides, the CDR3 is TGTGCCACCAGCAGTGGCGGGAGCGGGTCCTACAATGAGCAGTTCTTC. This encodes CATSSGGSGSYNEQFF.

This clone was detected a few times. V is TRBV5-1 and J is TRBJ2-1, with D possibly being TRBD1 (5 bases). The CDR3 is made up of 15 amino acids. Germline V gives CDR1 SGHRS, CDR2 YFSETQ. V gave up 0 bases and J gave up 4 bases, with 11 bases separating them. The CDR3, as DNA: TGCGCCAGCAGCTTGGAAGGGGATCTATACAATGAGCAGTTCTTC. Its translation: CASSLEGDLYNEQFF.

J is TRBJ1-2 and V is TRBV2; D ambiguous. In germline, CDR1 is SNHLY, CDR2 FYNNEI. V was cut by 6 bases and J by 3 bases, with 11 bases left in between. The CDR3 runs to 13 residues. In nucleotides, the CDR3 is TGTGCCAGCAGCGATAGAGGGTACTATGGCTACACCTTC. Protein: CASSDRGYYGYTF.

This clone is a singleton in its sample. The CDR3: CARSLEGQKRRQETQYF. Written as DNA, the CDR3 is TGTGCCAGAAGCTTAGAGGGACAAAAGAGAAGACAAGAGACCCAGTACTTC. The chain combines TRBV7-5 with TRBJ2-5; TRBD1, the D gene given by the table, was not confirmed from the DNA. TRBV7-5 counts as a pseudogene. The CDR3 sequence is 17 residues long.

The chain uses TRBV7-8 and TRBJ1-5; 7 bases match TRBD1. Looked up from germline, CDR1 is SGHVS and CDR2 is FQNEAQ. This CDR3 contains 14 residues. J gave up 4 bases and V 7 bases, and 7 bases lay outside the gene matches. The CDR3 coding sequence is TGTGCCAGCACCCCTAGGGGGCGAAATCAGCCCCAGCATTTT. This codes for CASTPRGRNQPQHF.

V usage is TRBV7-9 and J usage is TRBJ2-1, with unresolved D. There are 13 residues in the CDR3. Trimming left V 1 base short and J 6 bases short, with 7 bases between. Per germline, CDR1 SEHNR and CDR2 FQNEAQ (reference sequence). In nucleotides, the CDR3 is TGTGCCAGCAGCTTAGAACAACTCAATGAGCAGTTCTTC. Translating it yields CASSLEQLNEQFF. Combining the CDR3 with reference TRBV7-9 and TRBJ2-1 gives the whole variable domain DTGVSQNPRHKITKRGQNVTFRCDPISEHNRLYWYRQTLGQGPEFLTYFQNEAQLEKSRLLSDRFSAERPKGSFSTLEIQRTEQGDSAMYLCASSLEQLNEQFFGPGTRLTVL.

V gene TRBV27 combines with J gene TRBJ2-7; TRBD1 matches at 7 bases. Germline-derived CDR1 and CDR2 are MNHEY and SMNVEV (reference sequence). V was clipped by 5 bases and J by 3 bases; unmatched bases: 10. The CDR3 length is 15 residues. DNA of the CDR3: TGTGCCAGCAGTCCGTCGGGACAGTTTAGCTACGAGCAGTACTTC. Its protein product is CASSPSGQFSYEQYF.

The CDR3 DNA sequence: TGTGCCACCCAAGGGGGGCGTCTGGGTGAGCAGTTCTTC. Translation gives CATQGGRLGEQFF. This chain uses TRBV7-6 with TRBJ2-1; D tentatively fits TRBD1 or TRBD2 (6 bases each). Trimming pared 10 bases from V and 9 bases from J, leaving 19 bases between. CDR1 SGHVS and CDR2 FNYEAQ come from the germline V gene. The CDR3 is made up of 13 amino acids.

This clone has just a few counts. This chain connects TRBV7-2 to TRBJ2-1, with unresolved D. Germline V gives CDR1 SGHTA, CDR2 FQGNSA. Between the trimmed V and J ends, which lost 5 bases and 9 bases, there was a span of 11 bases. The CDR3 totals 12 residues. CDR3 DNA sequence: TGTGCCAGCAGCCCTTATAATTTTGAGCAGTTCTTC. Translated: CASSPYNFEQFF.

There are a few counts of this clone. CDR3 nucleotides: TGTGCCAGCAGCCGTGGACGGATATCCTACGAGCAGTACTTC. It yields the protein CASSRGRISYEQYF. The J gene is TRBJ2-7, the V gene TRBV11-2; D call uncertain. The CDR3 has 14 residues. Looked up from germline, CDR1 is SGHAT and CDR2 is FQNNGV. V dropped 5 bases and J dropped 1 base, with 12 bases sitting between them.

The chain uses TRBV28 and TRBJ2-1; 7 bases are shared with TRBD2. The CDR3 contains 14 residues. Trimming removed 5 bases from V and 3 bases from J; junction bases left unmatched: 4. Germline CDR1 reads MDHEN; CDR2 reads SYDVKM. Here the CDR3 DNA reads TGTGCCAGCAGTCCTAGCGGAAACTACAATGAGCAGTTCTTC. Its protein product is CASSPSGNYNEQFF.

Remarks on this clone: A much more abundant neighbour one base away suggests this may be a read error. This sequence joins TRBV30 and TRBJ1-5; D is uncertain. CDR1 is GTSNPN, CDR2 SVGIG, per germline (reference sequence). V lost 3 bases and J 2 bases, leaving 8 bases between the germline ends. The CDR3 totals 13 residues. CDR3 bases: TGTGCCTGGAGATATGGGGGCAATCAGCCCCAGCATTTT. This translates into CAWRYGGNQPQHF. The complete variable domain, with remaining parts taken from reference TRBV30 and TRBJ1-5, reads SQTIHQWPATLVQPVGSPLSLECTVEGTSNPNLYWYRQAAGRGLQLLFYSVGIGQISSEVPQNLSASRPQDRQFILSSKKLLLSDSGFYLCAWRYGGNQPQHFGDGTRLSIL.

V and J are TRBV2 and TRBJ2-6; D assignment may be TRBD1 or TRBD2 (5 bases each). The CDR3 sequence is 17 residues long. With 2 bases removed from V and 0 bases from J, the gap between germline ends came to 11 bases. Looked up from germline, CDR1 is SNHLY and CDR2 is FYNNEI. In DNA form, the CDR3 reads TGTGCCAGCAGTGAAAGGTCGGGACGCTCTGGGGCCAACGTCCTGACTTTC. Its protein product is CASSERSGRSGANVLTF.

This clone was counted between two and nine times. The same CDR3 is also encoded by other DNA sequences in this sample. This rearrangement joins TRBV18 to TRBJ1-1, with a possible D match to TRBD1 (5 bases). Trimming shortened V by 3 bases and J by 1 base, and 6 bases separated the two germline ends. This CDR3 is 13 amino acids long. Germline-derived CDR1 and CDR2 are KGHSH and LQKENI. The CDR3 DNA reads as TGTGCCAGCTCACCGGGGCAGAACACTGAAGCTTTCTTT. It codes for CASSPGQNTEAFF.

The count of this clone is one. The J gene is TRBJ1-1, the V gene TRBV6-1; TRBD1 matches at 11 bases. Germline CDR1 reads MNHNS; CDR2 reads SASEGT. The CDR3 contains 15 residues. The V and J ends lost 6 bases and 2 bases, in that order; junction bases with no gene match: 5. The CDR3 spells CASRSGQGANTEAFF. DNA for the CDR3: TGTGCCAGCAGGAGCGGACAGGGGGCCAACACTGAAGCTTTCTTT.

The rearrangement uses TRBV28 and TRBJ2-3; a weak D match, TRBD2 (6 bases). CDR1 is MDHEN, CDR2 SYDVKM, per germline. Trimming left V 3 bases short and J 11 bases short, with 18 bases between. There are 14 residues in the CDR3. The CDR3 protein is CASSFRDWGNGQYF. CDR3 in DNA: TGTGCCAGCAGTTTCCGGGACTGGGGTAATGGGCAGTATTTT.

The gene calls are TRBV5-8 and TRBJ2-3; TRBD2 agrees at 7 bases. The ends lost 7 bases at V and 1 base at J; junction bases unmatched: 9. The CDR3 contains 15 residues. Germline CDR1 is SGHTS and CDR2 is YDEGEE. CDR3 sequence: CASAFPAGGTDTQYF. Here the CDR3 DNA reads TGTGCCAGCGCTTTTCCGGCGGGAGGCACAGATACGCAGTATTTT. Filled out from reference TRBV5-8 and TRBJ2-3, the complete variable domain reads EAGVTQSPTHLIKTRGQQATLRCSPISGHTSVYWYQQALGLGLQFLLWYDEGEERNRGNFPPRFSGRQFPNYSSELNVNALELEDSALYLCASAFPAGGTDTQYFGPGTRLTVL.

The chain joins TRBV2 to TRBJ2-1, with 8 bases aligning to TRBD1. The CDR3 loop spans 14 amino acids. The V gene's germline CDR1 is SNHLY and CDR2 FYNNEI. V shed 8 bases and J 4 bases; nucleotides not matched to a gene: 7. This CDR3 is CASFGTGQYNEQFF. As DNA, the CDR3 is TGTGCCAGCTTCGGGACAGGACAATACAATGAGCAGTTCTTC.

The chain links TRBV10-3 to TRBJ1-1, with a weak D call TRBD1 (5 bases). Germline CDR1 and CDR2: ENHRY and SYGVKD. The CDR3 has 15 amino acids. V shed 5 bases and J shed 1 base, with 14 bases lying between them. The CDR3 DNA is TGTGCCATCAGTCAAGGGGCAGGCAAGAACACTGAAGCTTTCTTT. Protein sequence: CAISQGAGKNTEAFF.